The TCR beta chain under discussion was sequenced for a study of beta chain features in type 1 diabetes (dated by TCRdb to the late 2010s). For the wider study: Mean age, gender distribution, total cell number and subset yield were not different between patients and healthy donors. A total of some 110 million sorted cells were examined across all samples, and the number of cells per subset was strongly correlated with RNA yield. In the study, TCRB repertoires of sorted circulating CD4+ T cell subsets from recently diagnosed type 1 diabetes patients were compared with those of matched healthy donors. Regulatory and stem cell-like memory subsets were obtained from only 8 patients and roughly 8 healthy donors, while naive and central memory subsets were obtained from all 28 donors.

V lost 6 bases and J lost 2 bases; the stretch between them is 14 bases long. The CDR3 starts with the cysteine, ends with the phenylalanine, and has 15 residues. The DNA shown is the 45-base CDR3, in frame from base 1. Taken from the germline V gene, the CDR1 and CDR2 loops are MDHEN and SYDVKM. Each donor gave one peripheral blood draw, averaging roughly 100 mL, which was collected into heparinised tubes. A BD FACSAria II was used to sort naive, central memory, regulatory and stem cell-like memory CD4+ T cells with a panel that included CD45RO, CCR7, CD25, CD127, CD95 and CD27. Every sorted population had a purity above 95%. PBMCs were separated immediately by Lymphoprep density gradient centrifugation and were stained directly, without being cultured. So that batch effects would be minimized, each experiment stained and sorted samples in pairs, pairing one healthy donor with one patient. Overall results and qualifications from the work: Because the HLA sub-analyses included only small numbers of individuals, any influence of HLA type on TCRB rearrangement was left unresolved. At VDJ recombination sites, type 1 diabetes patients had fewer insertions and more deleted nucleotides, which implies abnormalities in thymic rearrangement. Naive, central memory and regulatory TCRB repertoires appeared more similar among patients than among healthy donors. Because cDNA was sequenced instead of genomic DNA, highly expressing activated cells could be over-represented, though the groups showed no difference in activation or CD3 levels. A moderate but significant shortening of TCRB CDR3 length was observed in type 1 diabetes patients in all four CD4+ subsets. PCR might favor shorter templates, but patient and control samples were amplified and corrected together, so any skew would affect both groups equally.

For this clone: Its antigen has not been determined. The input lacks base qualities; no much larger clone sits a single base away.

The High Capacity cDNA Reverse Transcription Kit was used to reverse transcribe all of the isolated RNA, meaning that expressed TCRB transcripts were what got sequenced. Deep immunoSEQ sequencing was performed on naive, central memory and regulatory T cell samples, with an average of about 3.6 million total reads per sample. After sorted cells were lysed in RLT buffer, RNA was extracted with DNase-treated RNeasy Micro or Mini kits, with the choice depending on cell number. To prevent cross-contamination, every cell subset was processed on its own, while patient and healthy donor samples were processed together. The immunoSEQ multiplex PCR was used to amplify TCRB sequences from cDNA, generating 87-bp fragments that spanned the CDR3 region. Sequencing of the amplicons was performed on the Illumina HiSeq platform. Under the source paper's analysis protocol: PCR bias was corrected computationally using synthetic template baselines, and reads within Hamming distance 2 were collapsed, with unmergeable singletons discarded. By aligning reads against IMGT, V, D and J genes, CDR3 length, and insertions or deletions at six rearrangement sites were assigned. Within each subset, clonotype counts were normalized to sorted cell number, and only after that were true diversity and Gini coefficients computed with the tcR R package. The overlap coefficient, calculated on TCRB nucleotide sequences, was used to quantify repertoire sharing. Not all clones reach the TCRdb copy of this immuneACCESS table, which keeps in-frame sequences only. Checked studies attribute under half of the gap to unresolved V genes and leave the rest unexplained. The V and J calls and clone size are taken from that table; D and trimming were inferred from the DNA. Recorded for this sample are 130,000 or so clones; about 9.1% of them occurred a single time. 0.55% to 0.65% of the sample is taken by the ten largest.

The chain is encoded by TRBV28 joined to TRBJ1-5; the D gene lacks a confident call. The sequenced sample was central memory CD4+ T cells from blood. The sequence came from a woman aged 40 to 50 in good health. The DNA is TGTGCCAGCAGCCCCGGAGCCGGGGGCAATCAGCCCCAGCATTTT. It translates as CASSPGAGGNQPQHF.